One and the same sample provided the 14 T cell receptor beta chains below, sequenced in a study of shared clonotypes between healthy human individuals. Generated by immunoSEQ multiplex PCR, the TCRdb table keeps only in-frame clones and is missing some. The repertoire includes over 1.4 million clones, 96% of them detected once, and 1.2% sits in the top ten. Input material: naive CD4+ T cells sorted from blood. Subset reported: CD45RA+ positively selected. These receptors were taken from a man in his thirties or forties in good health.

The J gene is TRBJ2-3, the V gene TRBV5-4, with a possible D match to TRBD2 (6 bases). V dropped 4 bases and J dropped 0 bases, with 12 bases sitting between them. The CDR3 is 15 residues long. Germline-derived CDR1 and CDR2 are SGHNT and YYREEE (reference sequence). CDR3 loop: CASSNPGTSTDTQYF. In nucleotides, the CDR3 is TGTGCCAGCAGCAATCCCGGGACTAGCACAGATACGCAGTATTTT.

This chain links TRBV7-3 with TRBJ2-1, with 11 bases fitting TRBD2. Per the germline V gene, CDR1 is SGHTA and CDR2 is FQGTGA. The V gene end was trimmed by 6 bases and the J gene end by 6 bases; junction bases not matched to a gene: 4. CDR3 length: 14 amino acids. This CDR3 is CASRGLADINEQFF. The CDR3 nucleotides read TGTGCCAGCAGGGGACTAGCGGACATCAATGAGCAGTTCTTC. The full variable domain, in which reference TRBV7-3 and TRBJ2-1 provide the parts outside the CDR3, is GAGVSQTPSNKVTEKGKYVELRCDPISGHTALYWYRQSLGQGPEFLIYFQGTGAADDSGLPNDRFFAVRPEGSVSTLKIQRTERGDSAVYLCASRGLADINEQFFGPGTRLTVL.

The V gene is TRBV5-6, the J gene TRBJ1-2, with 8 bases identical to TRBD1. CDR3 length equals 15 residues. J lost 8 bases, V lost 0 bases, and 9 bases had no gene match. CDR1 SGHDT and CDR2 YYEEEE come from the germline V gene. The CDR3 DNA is TGTGCCAGCAGCTTGGTGACAGGGGTGGTTATGGGCTACACCTTC. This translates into CASSLVTGVVMGYTF.

The CDR3 is CASSPINSGTDEQYF. The CDR3 coding sequence is TGTGCCAGCAGCCCAATTAATAGCGGGACCGACGAGCAGTACTTC. The chain recombines TRBV9 with TRBJ2-7; 8 bases match TRBD2. The trim removed 4 bases at V and 5 bases at J, leaving 11 bases unmatched. CDR3 length: 15 residues. Per germline, CDR1 SGDLS and CDR2 YYNGEE.

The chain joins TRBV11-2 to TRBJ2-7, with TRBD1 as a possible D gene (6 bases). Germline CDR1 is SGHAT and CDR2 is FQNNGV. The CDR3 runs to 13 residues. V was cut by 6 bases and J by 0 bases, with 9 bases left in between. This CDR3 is CASRWTASYEQYF. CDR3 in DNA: TGTGCCAGCAGGTGGACAGCCTCCTACGAGCAGTACTTC.

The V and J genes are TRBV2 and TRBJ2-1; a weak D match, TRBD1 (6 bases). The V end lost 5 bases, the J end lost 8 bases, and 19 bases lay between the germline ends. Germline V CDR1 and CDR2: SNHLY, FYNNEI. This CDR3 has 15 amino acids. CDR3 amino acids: CASSRDRDMLYEQFF. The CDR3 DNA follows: TGTGCCAGCAGTCGGGACCGGGACATGCTGTATGAGCAGTTCTTC.

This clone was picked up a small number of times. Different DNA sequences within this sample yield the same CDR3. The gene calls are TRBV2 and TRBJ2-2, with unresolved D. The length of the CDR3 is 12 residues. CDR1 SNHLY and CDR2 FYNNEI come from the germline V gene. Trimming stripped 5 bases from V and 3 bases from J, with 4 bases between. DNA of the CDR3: TGTGCCAGCAGTATCTACACCGGGGAGCTGTTTTTT. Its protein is CASSIYTGELFF.

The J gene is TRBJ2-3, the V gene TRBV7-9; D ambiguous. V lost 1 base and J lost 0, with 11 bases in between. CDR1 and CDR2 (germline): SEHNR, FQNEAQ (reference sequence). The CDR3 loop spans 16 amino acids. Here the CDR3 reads CASSLGLGPSTDTQYF. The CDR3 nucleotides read TGTGCCAGCAGCTTAGGATTGGGCCCTAGCACAGATACGCAGTATTTT.

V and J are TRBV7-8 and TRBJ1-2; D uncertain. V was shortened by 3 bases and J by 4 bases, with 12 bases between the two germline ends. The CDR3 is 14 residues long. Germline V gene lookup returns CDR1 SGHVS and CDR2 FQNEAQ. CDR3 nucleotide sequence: TGTGCCAGCAGCTTTGGACTCCTGTCCTATGGCTACACCTTC. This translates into CASSFGLLSYGYTF.

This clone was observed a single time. The CDR3 coding sequence is TGTGCCAGCAGTTACCCCTCTAGCGGGAGTAGCAATGAGCAGTTCTTC. This sequence encodes CASSYPSSGSSNEQFF. The J gene is TRBJ2-1, the V gene TRBV28; 10 nucleotides match TRBD2. This CDR3 spans 16 amino acids. The trim removed 4 bases at V and 6 bases at J, leaving 9 bases unmatched. Germline assignment: CDR1 MDHEN and CDR2 SYDVKM.

This chain's CDR3 is CASSLRDRSSGANVLTF. The CDR3 DNA is TGCGCCAGCAGCCTCCGGGACAGGAGCTCTGGGGCCAACGTCCTGACTTTC. This chain connects TRBV4-1 to TRBJ2-6; 8 bases are a match to TRBD1. Germline V gene lookup returns CDR1 MGHRA and CDR2 YSYEKL. The CDR3 runs to 17 residues. The V segment lost 4 bases and the J segment 0 bases; nucleotides outside the gene matches: 5.

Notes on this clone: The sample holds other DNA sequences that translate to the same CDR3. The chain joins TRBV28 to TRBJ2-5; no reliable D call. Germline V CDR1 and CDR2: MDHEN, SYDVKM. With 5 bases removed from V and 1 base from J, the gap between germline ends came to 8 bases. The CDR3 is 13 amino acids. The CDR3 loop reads CASSPPAQETQYF. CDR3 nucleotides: TGTGCCAGCAGTCCACCGGCCCAAGAGACCCAGTACTTC.

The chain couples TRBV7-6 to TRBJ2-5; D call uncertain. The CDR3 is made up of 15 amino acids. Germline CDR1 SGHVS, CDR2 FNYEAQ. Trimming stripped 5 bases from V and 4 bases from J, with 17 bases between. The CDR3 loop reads CASSQPARTGETQYF. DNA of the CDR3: TGTGCCAGCAGCCAACCTGCCCGTACGGGAGAGACCCAGTACTTC.

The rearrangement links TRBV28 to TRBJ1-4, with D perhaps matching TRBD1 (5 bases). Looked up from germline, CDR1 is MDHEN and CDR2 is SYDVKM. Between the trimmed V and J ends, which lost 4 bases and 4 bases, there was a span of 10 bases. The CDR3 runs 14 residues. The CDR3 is CASSSSQGNEKLFF. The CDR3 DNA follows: TGTGCCAGCAGTTCCTCCCAGGGTAATGAAAAACTGTTTTTT.